This T cell receptor (beta chain) was sequenced during a study of identical twins. Broader study findings: Analyses of zero insertions could, in part, be confounded by invariant MAIT and iNKT cells.

The CDR3 loop spans 12 amino acids. CDR1 is SQVTM, CDR2 ANQGSEA, per germline. Trimming at V came to 7 bases and at J to 4 bases, leaving 5 bases not matched to a gene. This clonotype was detected a few times. Its antigen is as yet unknown. TCRdb redid the calling of the 5' RACE reads with MiXCR, one entry per CDR3 protein. The sample has fewer than 250,000 distinct CDR3 sequences, 7.5% seen once. This sample also belongs to another study, concerning yellow fever vaccine responses in identical twins.

This clonotype originated in a woman aged 18 to 35 in good health. Sequencing input: memory (CD45RO+) T cells sorted from blood. The chain links TRBV29-1 to TRBJ2-3; 7 bases are shared with TRBD2. DNA of the CDR3: TGCAGCGGGGGTGCGGGGGCAGATACGCAGTATTTT. Encoded protein: CSGGAGADTQYF.